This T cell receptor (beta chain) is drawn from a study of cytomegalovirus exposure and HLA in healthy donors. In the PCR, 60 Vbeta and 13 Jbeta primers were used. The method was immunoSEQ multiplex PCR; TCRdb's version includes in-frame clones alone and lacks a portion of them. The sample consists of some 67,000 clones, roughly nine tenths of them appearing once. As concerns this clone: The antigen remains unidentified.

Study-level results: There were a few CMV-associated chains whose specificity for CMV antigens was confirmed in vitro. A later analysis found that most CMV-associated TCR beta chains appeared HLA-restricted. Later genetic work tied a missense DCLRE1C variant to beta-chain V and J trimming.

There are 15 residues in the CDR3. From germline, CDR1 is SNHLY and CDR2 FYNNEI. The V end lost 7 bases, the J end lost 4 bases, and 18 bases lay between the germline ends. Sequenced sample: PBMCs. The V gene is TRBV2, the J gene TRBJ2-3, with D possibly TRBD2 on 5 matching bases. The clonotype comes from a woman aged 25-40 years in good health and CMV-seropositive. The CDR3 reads CASIQASGLPDTQYF. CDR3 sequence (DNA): TGTGCCAGCATCCAGGCCAGCGGCCTCCCAGATACGCAGTATTTT.